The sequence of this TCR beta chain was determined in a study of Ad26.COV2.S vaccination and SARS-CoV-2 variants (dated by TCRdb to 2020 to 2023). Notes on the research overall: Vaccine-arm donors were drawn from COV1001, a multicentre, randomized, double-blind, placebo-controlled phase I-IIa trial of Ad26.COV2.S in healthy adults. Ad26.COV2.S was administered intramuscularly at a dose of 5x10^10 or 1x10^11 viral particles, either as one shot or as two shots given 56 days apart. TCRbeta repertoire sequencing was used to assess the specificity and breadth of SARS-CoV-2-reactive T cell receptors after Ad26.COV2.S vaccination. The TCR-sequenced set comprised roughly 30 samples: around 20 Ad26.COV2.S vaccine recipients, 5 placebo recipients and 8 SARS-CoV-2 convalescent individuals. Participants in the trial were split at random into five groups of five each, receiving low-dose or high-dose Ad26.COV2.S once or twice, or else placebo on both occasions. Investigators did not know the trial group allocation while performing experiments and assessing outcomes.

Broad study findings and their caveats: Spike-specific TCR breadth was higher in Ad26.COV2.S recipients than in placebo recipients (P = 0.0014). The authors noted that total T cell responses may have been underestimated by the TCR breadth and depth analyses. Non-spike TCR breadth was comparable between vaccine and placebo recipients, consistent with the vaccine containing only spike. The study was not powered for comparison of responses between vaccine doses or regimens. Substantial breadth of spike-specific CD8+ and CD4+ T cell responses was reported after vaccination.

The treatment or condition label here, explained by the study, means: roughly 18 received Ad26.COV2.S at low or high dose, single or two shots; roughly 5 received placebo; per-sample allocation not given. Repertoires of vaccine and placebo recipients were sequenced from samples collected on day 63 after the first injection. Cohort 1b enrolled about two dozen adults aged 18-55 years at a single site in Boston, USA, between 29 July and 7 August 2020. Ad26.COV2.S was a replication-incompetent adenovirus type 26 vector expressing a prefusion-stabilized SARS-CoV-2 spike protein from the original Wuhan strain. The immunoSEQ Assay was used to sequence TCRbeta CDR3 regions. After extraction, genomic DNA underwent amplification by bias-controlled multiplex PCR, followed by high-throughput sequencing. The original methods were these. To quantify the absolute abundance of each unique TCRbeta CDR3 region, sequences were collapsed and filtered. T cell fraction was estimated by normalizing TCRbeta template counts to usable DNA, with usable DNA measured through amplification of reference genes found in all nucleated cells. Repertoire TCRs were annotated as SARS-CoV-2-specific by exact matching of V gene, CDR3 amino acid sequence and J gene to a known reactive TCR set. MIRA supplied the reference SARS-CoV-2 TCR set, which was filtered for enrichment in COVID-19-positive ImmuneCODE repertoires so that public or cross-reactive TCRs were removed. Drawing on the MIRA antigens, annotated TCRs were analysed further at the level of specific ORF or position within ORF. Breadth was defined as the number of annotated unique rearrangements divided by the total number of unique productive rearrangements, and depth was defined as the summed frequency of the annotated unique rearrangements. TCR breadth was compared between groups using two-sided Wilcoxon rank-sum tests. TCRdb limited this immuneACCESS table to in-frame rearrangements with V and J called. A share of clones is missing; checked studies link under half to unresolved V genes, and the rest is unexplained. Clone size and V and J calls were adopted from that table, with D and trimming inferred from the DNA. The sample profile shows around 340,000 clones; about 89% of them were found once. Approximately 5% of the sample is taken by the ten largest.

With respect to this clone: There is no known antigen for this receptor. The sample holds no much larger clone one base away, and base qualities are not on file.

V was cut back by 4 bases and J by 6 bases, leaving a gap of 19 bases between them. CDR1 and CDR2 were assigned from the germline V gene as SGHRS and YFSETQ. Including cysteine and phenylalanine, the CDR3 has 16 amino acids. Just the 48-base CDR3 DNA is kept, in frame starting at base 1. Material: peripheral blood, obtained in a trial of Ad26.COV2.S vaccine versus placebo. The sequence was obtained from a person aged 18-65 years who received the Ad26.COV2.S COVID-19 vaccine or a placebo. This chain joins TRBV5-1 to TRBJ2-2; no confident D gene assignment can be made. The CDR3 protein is CASSTGPSRAPGELFF. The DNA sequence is TGCGCCAGCAGCACCGGACCGTCTAGAGCCCCCGGGGAGCTGTTTTTT.